This passage covers 7 T cell receptor beta chains from one sample sequenced in a study of blood T cell repertoires in COVID-19. Assay: immunoSEQ multiplex PCR; the TCRdb copy retains only in-frame clones and omits some. Of approximately 200,000 clones listed, about 85% are singletons. The specimen was PBMCs or T cells enriched from blood (not recorded which). Receptor source: a man aged 25 to 45 who had recovered from COVID-19.

The chain recombines TRBV18 with TRBJ1-1; D is unclear. The V gene lost 6 bases and the J gene lost 1 base, with 15 bases spanning the gap. CDR3 length: 15 amino acids. Looked up from germline, CDR1 is KGHSH and CDR2 is LQKENI. CDR3 amino acids: CASSPYEGRNTEAFF. As DNA, the CDR3 is TGTGCCAGCTCCCCATACGAGGGCCGGAACACTGAAGCTTTCTTT.

The chain couples TRBV10-3 to TRBJ1-1, with a possible D match to TRBD1 (5 bases). The length of the CDR3 is 16 residues. Looked up from germline, CDR1 is ENHRY and CDR2 is SYGVKD. V was cut by 4 bases and J by 1 base, with 16 bases left in between. CDR3 DNA sequence: TGTGCCATCAGTGCGAGTCATGGGGCAGGGAACACTGAAGCTTTCTTT. Amino acids: CAISASHGAGNTEAFF.

The chain couples TRBV5-1 to TRBJ2-3, with TRBD1 matching over 11 bases. The CDR3 is 16 residues long. V was pared by 0 bases and J by 8 bases, with 8 bases of the junction left unmatched. Germline V gene data show CDR1 as SGHRS and CDR2 as YFSETQ. The CDR3 protein is CASSLDGTGGIGTQYF. CDR3 bases: TGCGCCAGCAGCTTGGATGGGACAGGGGGAATCGGTACGCAGTATTTT.

This chain uses TRBV9 with TRBJ2-3; TRBD1 aligns across 10 bases. Germline V lookup: CDR1 SGDLS, CDR2 YYNGEE. Losses at the gene ends were 3 bases for V and 1 base for J; bases not matched to a gene: 5. This CDR3 comprises 16 residues. The CDR3 spells CASSATGGRGTDTQYF. CDR3 DNA sequence: TGTGCCAGCAGCGCGACAGGGGGCCGGGGCACAGATACGCAGTATTTT.

The gene calls are TRBV10-3 and TRBJ2-7, with TRBD1 as a possible D gene (5 bases). The V gene lost 8 bases and the J gene lost 2 bases, with 25 bases spanning the gap. The CDR3 loop spans 17 amino acids. The germline gives CDR1 ENHRY, CDR2 SYGVKD. CDR3 sequence (DNA): TGTGCCATCGCTCTTGGTGGACACCTCGGTGGGGCCTACGAGCAGTACTTC. As protein: CAIALGGHLGGAYEQYF.

The J gene is TRBJ1-1, the V gene TRBV25-1, with D possibly TRBD1 on 6 matching bases. The germline V and J ends were trimmed by 7 bases and 4 bases, with 13 bases remaining between them. This CDR3 spans 13 amino acids. The V gene's germline CDR1 is MGHDK and CDR2 SYGVNS. This CDR3 is CASTQGSVTEAFF. The CDR3, as DNA: TGTGCCAGCACCCAGGGGTCGGTCACTGAAGCTTTCTTT.

V and J are TRBV3-1 (or the pseudogene TRBV3-2) and TRBJ2-1, with a tentative D call TRBD2 (5 bases). The CDR3 totals 16 residues. The germline CDR1 and CDR2 sequences are LGHDT and YNNKEL (reference sequence). The V and J ends lost 3 bases and 3 bases respectively, with 15 bases between them. The CDR3: CASSQDSNSLYNEQFF. For the CDR3, the DNA is TGTGCCAGCAGCCAGGACTCCAACTCCCTCTACAATGAGCAGTTCTTC.